This TCR beta chain was observed in a study of T-cell reconstitution after alpha-beta-depleted transplantation in children. Notes on the study in general: Day-60 TCRbeta diversity that was high in some patients was derived from surviving recipient T cells and thymic progenitors.

Construction of the TCRbeta library involved unique molecular identifiers. TCRdb re-analysed the PCR reads in MiXCR, keeping a single row per CDR3 protein. The repertoire holds more than 300,000 distinct CDR3 sequences, roughly 15% seen once, with around 41% in the top ten. Trimming pared 0 bases from V and 1 base from J, leaving 9 bases between. The CDR3 has 15 amino acids. Germline V CDR1 and CDR2: SGHRS, YFSETQ. A note on this clonotype: Antigen: not known.

The receptor's source is a male patient aged 2 to 10 who had a stem cell transplant for acute lymphoblastic leukemia, so the T cells may come from the graft donor. Sequences were derived from PBMCs, mostly from graft donor cells, sampled 360 days after TCRalphabeta/CD19-depleted stem cell transplant. This sequence joins TRBV5-1 and TRBJ2-3, with D possibly being TRBD2 (5 bases). The CDR3 loop reads CASSLDPAGTDTQYF. In DNA form, the CDR3 reads TGCGCCAGCAGCTTGGATCCAGCGGGCACAGATACGCAGTATTTT.